This T cell receptor (beta chain) was obtained from a study of blood T cell repertoires in COVID-19. V was cut by 4 bases and J by 2 bases, with 10 bases left in between. The CDR3 spans 13 residues. From germline, CDR1 is SGDLS and CDR2 YYNGEE. TCRdb's copy holds only in-frame clones and misses some; the assay was immunoSEQ multiplex PCR. Of about 260,000 clones listed, 87% are singletons. The TCR sequence derives from a woman aged 40 to 50 who had recovered from COVID-19. The rearrangement joins TRBV9 to TRBJ2-7; D possibly corresponds to TRBD1 (5 bases). What was sequenced was peripheral blood. CDR3 sequence: CASSFGQTYEQYF. CDR3 DNA sequence: TGTGCCAGCAGCTTCGGACAAACCTACGAGCAGTACTTC.